The TCR beta chain described here comes from a study of blood T cell repertoires in COVID-19. Study in general: Acute and convalescent COVID-19 specimens originated in the United States, Italy and Spain. The cDNA or gDNA used as material had been derived from T cells, B-cell-depleted T cells, or PBMCs.

Germline CDR1 MNHEY, CDR2 SVGAGI. CDR3 size: 12 residues. Trimming removed 8 bases from V and 7 bases from J, with 12 bases in between. As processed by the authors: Estimates of nucleated cell counts were drawn from the amplification of reference gene primers. Clones were sequenced by immunoSEQ multiplex PCR, and TCRdb holds only the in-frame ones, with some missing. That table gives V, J and clone size, and the DNA gave D and trimming. The profile shows roughly 87,000 clones, roughly 82% of them singletons. The sequencing input was peripheral blood. The rearrangement uses TRBV6-5 and TRBJ2-1, with TRBD2 as a possible D gene (5 bases). The TCR was taken from a human donor in a cohort sampled during active COVID-19. CDR3 in DNA: TGTGCCAGCCTGAAGCGGCGGAATGAGCAGTTCTTC. This codes for CASLKRRNEQFF.